Each of the 3 T cell receptor beta chains below was sequenced from the same sample in a study of CD8 T cells in ankylosing spondylitis. TCRdb re-derived calls from the 5' RACE reads in MiXCR, one entry per CDR3 protein. The data hold more than 200,000 distinct CDR3 sequences, with approximately 24% observed a single time. The specimen was blood, either unsorted or a sorted T cell fraction (not recorded which). These receptors came from a male donor with ankylosing spondylitis or in good health (not recorded which).

This clonotype was detected many times. This CDR3 reads CASSHTGGNTEAFF. The DNA for the CDR3 is TGTGCCAGCAGCCATACAGGGGGGAACACTGAAGCTTTCTTT. The chain combines TRBV4-2 with TRBJ1-1; TRBD1 matches 8 bases. Germline assignment: CDR1 LGHNA and CDR2 YNFKEQ. With 3 bases clipped from V and 1 base from J, the junction kept 1 base outside the gene matches. There are 14 residues in the CDR3.

The chain carries TRBV11-2 and TRBJ2-7; 9 bases agree with TRBD1. Germline CDR1 reads SGHAT; CDR2 reads FQNNGV. J lost 3 bases, V lost 1 base, and 10 bases had no gene match. The CDR3 totals 17 residues. In DNA form, the CDR3 reads TGTGCCAGCAGCTTAGGGTACGGGACAGGGACTGTCTACGAGCAGTACTTC. Amino acid sequence: CASSLGYGTGTVYEQYF.

The V call is TRBV6-1, the J call TRBJ2-3; 7 nucleotides align to TRBD1. V lost 3 bases and J lost 2; bases outside the gene matches: 5. Germline CDR1 MNHNS, CDR2 SASEGT. This CDR3 region has 15 residues. The CDR3 sequence is CASSEDRTFTDTQYF. DNA for the CDR3: TGTGCCAGCAGTGAGGACAGGACTTTCACAGATACGCAGTATTTT.